This T cell receptor (beta chain) was sequenced during a study of human T cells and chemical hapten exposure (dated by TCRdb to 2020 to 2022). Study-level background: For sensitization, 2% DPC in acetone was applied to a 2 cm by 2 cm area of upper inner arm skin. Throughout the study period of around 25 weeks, patients also received therapeutic DPC doses to the scalp every week. Patch testing was done on the upper back using Finn chambers containing 0.01% DPC, and results were scored after 6 days according to International Contact Dermatitis Research Group standards. Alopecia areata with under or over 50% scalp involvement, alopecia totalis and alopecia universalis were represented in the patient cohort, which was mostly female. Libraries were pooled for sequencing, and per-sample TCR yields varied mainly because of small differences in library volumes within the pool. Peripheral blood TCR repertoire changes were tracked in vivo in alopecia patients during primary and secondary sensitization to the hapten diphenylcyclopropenone (DPC). Blood samples were taken from patients before sensitization (week 0) and at 2, 6 and about 24 weeks after DPC sensitization. Roughly 30 alopecia patients provided blood for TCR sequencing at one to four time points (pre-sensitization, 2, 6 and 24 weeks). General study outcomes and caveats: DPC sensitization did not change the number of TCRs with a frequency above 1 in 1000, and there was no evidence of changes in global repertoire structure. Alopecia, a presumed autoimmune disease, was present in all patients, so the immune response of the patients might differ from that of healthy individuals. Patch test score correlated positively with the number of PT1 expanded TCRs, reaching significance at thresholds 8, 16 and 32 but not at 4. Repeated subsampling changed both the strength of the expansion versus patch-test correlation and the threshold at which that correlation became significant. Significantly more large CDR3 similarity clusters were formed by expanded TCRs than by pre-sensitization or healthy control sets, consistent with antigen-driven responses.

V lost 9 bases and J lost 3 bases, and the count of bases not matched to a germline gene is 10. The CDR3 sequence holds 14 residues, the cysteine and phenylalanine included. Of all the DNA, just the CDR3 is kept, 42 bases in frame from base 1. The germline V gene (reference sequence) supplies CDR1 LNHDA and CDR2 SQIVND. This clonotype was seen a handful of times. The clone's antigen remains unknown. No per-base quality is available; no much larger clone lies one base away. The time point label of this sample denotes: patch test 2, 6 weeks after DPC sensitization. Per the publication, the treatment or condition label means: therapeutic diphenylcyclopropenone sensitization with weekly scalp DPC. At each patch-test visit, blood was drawn before the patch test was applied. To be eligible, patients had to be aged 18 to 70, diagnosed with alopecia and judged suitable for DPC therapy, while pregnant patients were excluded. Total RNA was extracted from unfractionated whole blood collected in Tempus Blood RNA tubes.

Receptor amplification or capture employed RACE. The sequencer was a NextSeq 500. During library preparation, unique molecular identifiers were attached to individual cDNA molecules so that TCRs could be counted in a quantitative, reproducible way. Each blood RNA sample was used to sequence both TCR alpha and TCR beta chains. The authors processed their data as follows. The median number of TCRs per sample was some 100,000, ranging from about 20,000 to 700,000. The Decombinator software suite was used to annotate the V, J and CDR3 of the TCR reads. For the PS versus PT1 abundance plots, all samples were subsampled to the same number of TCRs (28,000). TCRs were defined as expanded if absent before sensitization and observed at least eight times at the 2-week time point. Using fastp at Q25 and MiXCR, TCRdb reprocessed the public reads and kept productive beta chains. Every entry covers one CDR3 protein and lists the most common genes and DNA from its rows. The V and J calls and clone size come from TCRdb's table, not from the authors' own analysis. The sample includes roughly 120,000 distinct CDR3 sequences, with roughly a tenth observed a single time. The ten largest clones take up over 3% of the sample.

The sequence joins TRBV19 to TRBJ1-1; a stretch of 7 junction bases matches TRBD1. The receptor's source is a woman in her thirties or forties with alopecia areata. Some clones in this sample may be carry-over from other donors' samples. The sample in question was whole blood, obtained in connection with sensitization to the hapten diphenylcyclopropenone (DPC). The DNA reads TGTGCCAGCTTTGACAGGGAAAGGGACACTGAAGCTTTCTTT. This is translated as CASFDRERDTEAFF. The CDR3, completed at both ends by the reference TRBV19 and TRBJ1-1 genes, gives the full variable domain DGGITQSPKYLFRKEGQNVTLSCEQNLNHDAMYWYRQDPGQGLRLIYYSQIVNDFQKGDIAEGYSVSREKKESFPLTVTSAQKNPTAFYLCASFDRERDTEAFFGQGTRLTVV.